Listed below are T cell receptor beta chains from one sample, sequenced in a study of CD8 T cells in ankylosing spondylitis. TCRdb fed the 5' RACE reads into MiXCR, producing one record per CDR3 protein. This table has about 140,000 distinct CDR3 sequences, around 10% appearing once. Input material: blood, either unsorted or a sorted T cell fraction (not recorded which). These receptors were taken from a female donor with ankylosing spondylitis or in good health (not recorded which). Both conserved end residues are part of each CDR3. Each record gives: V gene, J gene, clone size, D gene, CDR3 length, CDR3 protein, CDR3 DNA. The D gene is left open where the match is weak. Clone size is given for some rows only: seen once, a few or many times, or a class if the clone is expanded.

TRBV21-1	TRBJ2-1	few	NA	13	CASGTGGHNEQFF	TGTGCCAGCGGGACAGGGGGCCACAATGAGCAGTTCTTC
TRBV5-1	TRBJ1-2	many	NA	14	CASSLQTANYGYTF	TGCGCCAGCAGCTTACAGACAGCGAACTATGGCTACACCTTC
TRBV20-1	TRBJ2-1	many	TRBD1	14	CSAAGTGTYNEQFF	TGCAGTGCCGCCGGGACAGGGACCTACAATGAGCAGTTCTTC
TRBV20-1	TRBJ1-1	NA	NA	14	CSASSPRVSTEAFF	TGCAGTGCTAGTAGTCCCAGGGTGAGCACTGAAGCTTTCTTT
TRBV7-9	TRBJ2-7	once	TRBD1	15	CASSSMGQSSYEQYF	TGTGCCAGCAGCTCCATGGGACAGAGCTCCTACGAGCAGTACTTC
TRBV12-3/TRBV12-4	TRBJ2-3	many	NA	13	CASSKGGPDTQYF	TGTGCCAGCAGCAAAGGGGGGCCAGATACGCAGTATTTT
TRBV2	TRBJ2-7	many	NA	13	CASTIYRVDEQYF	TGTGCCAGCACTATTTACAGGGTCGACGAGCAGTACTTC
TRBV18	TRBJ2-5	NA	NA	15	CASSPRTAYQETQYF	TGTGCCAGCTCACCAAGGACAGCCTACCAAGAGACCCAGTACTTC
TRBV11-3	TRBJ2-1	many	TRBD2	16	CASSLGDSGGANEQFF	TGTGCCAGCAGCTTAGGAGATAGCGGGGGGGCAAATGAGCAGTTCTTC
TRBV7-2	TRBJ1-2	many	NA	13	CASRLTANYGYTF	TGTGCCAGCAGACTGACAGCTAACTATGGCTACACCTTC
TRBV19	TRBJ2-7	NA	NA	18	CASSIQIVDAAGPYEQYF	TGTGCCAGTAGTATCCAAATAGTTGATGCGGCGGGCCCCTACGAGCAGTACTTC
TRBV20-1	TRBJ2-3	few	TRBD2	15	CSATLRTSGTDTQYF	TGCAGTGCAACCCTTCGGACTAGCGGCACAGATACGCAGTATTTT
TRBV5-5	TRBJ1-6	many	NA	16	CASSSQGDSYNSPLHF	TGTGCCAGCAGCTCCCAGGGTGACTCCTATAATTCACCCCTCCACTTT
TRBV19	TRBJ2-1	many	NA	16	CASSPLDGGSYNEQFF	TGTGCCAGTAGCCCCCTAGACGGGGGCTCCTACAATGAGCAGTTCTTC
TRBV6-1	TRBJ2-1	many	NA	16	CASRRDSRSSYNEQFF	TGTGCCAGCAGGCGGGACAGCAGAAGCTCCTACAATGAGCAGTTCTTC
TRBV18	TRBJ2-1	many	NA	16	CASSPFAEILYNEQFF	TGTGCCAGCTCACCATTTGCGGAAATTTTATACAATGAGCAGTTCTTC
TRBV6-6	TRBJ1-1	many	NA	12	CASSFLSTEAFF	TGTGCCAGCAGTTTCCTGAGCACTGAAGCTTTCTTT
TRBV20-1	TRBJ2-1	many	TRBD2	19	CSARGLGPGGRARGDEQFF	TGCAGTGCTAGAGGCCTAGGTCCTGGCGGGAGGGCAAGGGGGGATGAGCAGTTCTTC
TRBV7-9	TRBJ2-1	few	TRBD2	13	CASGALAGIEQFF	TGTGCCAGCGGGGCTCTAGCGGGTATTGAGCAGTTCTTC
TRBV7-8	TRBJ1-2	many	NA	16	CASSPSRTAANYGYTF	TGTGCCAGCAGCCCCAGCCGGACAGCTGCTAACTATGGCTACACCTTC
TRBV5-1	TRBJ2-3	many	TRBD1	13	CASSPRQGTTQYF	TGCGCCAGCAGCCCCCGACAGGGAACAACGCAGTATTTT
TRBV5-1	TRBJ1-1	many	NA	16	CASSFLRRTENTEAFF	TGCGCCAGCAGCTTTCTCCGTCGGACGGAGAACACTGAAGCTTTCTTT
TRBV11-2	TRBJ1-6	many	NA	18	CASSLERLRVVGNSPLHF	TGTGCCAGCAGCTTAGAACGCCTCAGGGTTGTGGGTAATTCACCCCTCCACTTT
TRBV20-1	TRBJ1-5	many	NA	15	CSARRGTYSNQPQHF	TGCAGTGCTAGACGGGGAACCTATAGCAATCAGCCCCAGCATTTT
TRBV5-1	TRBJ1-2	many	NA	11	CASGLDYGYTF	TGCGCCAGCGGTCTGGACTATGGCTACACCTTC
TRBV29-1	TRBJ1-6	many	NA	13	CSVGQGRNSPLHF	TGCAGCGTTGGGCAGGGTCGTAATTCACCCCTCCACTTT
TRBV28	TRBJ2-1	many	NA	13	CASSPRTGLGRFF	TGTGCCAGCAGTCCTCGTACAGGTCTAGGGCGGTTCTTC
TRBV5-6	TRBJ2-6	many	NA	15	CASSFDGSGANVLTF	TGTGCCAGCAGCTTTGACGGGTCTGGGGCCAACGTCCTGACTTTC
TRBV7-2	TRBJ2-1	many	NA	15	CASSLVAVSYNEQFF	TGTGCCAGCAGCTTAGTCGCGGTTTCCTACAATGAGCAGTTCTTC
TRBV5-6	TRBJ1-3	NA	NA	14	CASRPGRPGNTIYF	TGTGCCAGCAGACCGGGAAGGCCGGGAAACACCATATATTTT
TRBV20-1	TRBJ1-5	NA	NA	15	CSARYGVGGNQPQHF	TGCAGTGCTCGGTATGGGGTTGGGGGCAATCAGCCCCAGCATTTT
TRBV2	TRBJ2-3	NA	TRBD2	15	CASIGTSGRTDTQYF	TGTGCCAGCATCGGGACTAGCGGGCGGACAGATACGCAGTATTTT
TRBV24-1	TRBJ2-1	many	NA	15	CATSDRGDSYNEQFF	TGTGCCACCAGTGATAGGGGGGACTCCTACAATGAGCAGTTCTTC
TRBV28	TRBJ2-7	many	NA	14	CASSLEGTLYEQYF	TGTGCCAGCAGTTTAGAGGGGACACTGTACGAGCAGTACTTC
TRBV2	TRBJ2-6	many	NA	16	CASTLDSLSGANVLTF	TGTGCCAGCACCCTGGACAGTCTCTCTGGGGCCAACGTCCTGACTTTC
TRBV3-1	TRBJ1-5	NA	NA	15	CASSPKWSGNQPQHF	TGTGCCAGCAGCCCAAAATGGAGTGGCAATCAGCCCCAGCATTTT
TRBV20-1	TRBJ2-2	NA	TRBD2	15	CSANLGTSGDGEPFF	TGCAGTGCCAACCTTGGGACTAGCGGCGATGGGGAGCCGTTTTTT
TRBV30	TRBJ2-5	few	NA	12	CAWSGYQETQYF	TGTGCCTGGAGTGGGTACCAAGAGACCCAGTACTTC
TRBV7-9	TRBJ1-4	many	NA	13	CASSPRAGEKLFF	TGTGCCAGCAGCCCACGGGCAGGAGAAAAACTGTTTTTT
TRBV4-1	TRBJ1-2	NA	NA	15	CASSQDSNSPYGYTF	TGCGCCAGCAGCCAAGATAGTAATAGTCCATATGGCTACACCTTC
TRBV27	TRBJ1-2	many	NA	13	CASSFGRSYGYTF	TGTGCCAGCAGTTTCGGACGGTCCTATGGCTACACCTTC
TRBV14	TRBJ1-2	few	NA	17	CASSQVPGGRGNYGYTF	TGTGCCAGCAGCCAAGTACCCGGCGGGAGAGGAAACTATGGCTACACCTTC
TRBV19	TRBJ1-1	many	NA	11	CATRGWAEAFF	TGTGCCACTAGAGGGTGGGCTGAAGCTTTCTTT
TRBV2	TRBJ2-3	many	NA	16	CASSVRISAAGDTQYF	TGTGCCAGCAGTGTACGGATTAGCGCTGCCGGAGATACGCAGTATTTT
TRBV5-1	TRBJ2-2	many	TRBD2	15	CASSRSGVNTGELFF	TGCGCCAGCAGCCGTAGCGGGGTTAACACCGGGGAGCTGTTTTTT
TRBV7-6	TRBJ1-1	many	NA	16	CASSLFSLTSNTEAFF	TGTGCCAGCAGCTTATTTAGTCTTACTTCGAACACTGAAGCTTTCTTT
TRBV20-1	TRBJ1-5	many	NA	15	CSAPGLGGGSQPQHF	TGCAGTGCCCCCGGGTTAGGGGGTGGAAGTCAGCCCCAGCATTTT
TRBV5-1	TRBJ1-2	many	NA	13	CASSLAMGDGYTF	TGCGCCAGCAGCTTGGCGATGGGGGATGGCTACACCTTC
TRBV4-1	TRBJ1-2	many	NA	16	CASSPFVPADSYGYTF	TGCGCCAGCAGCCCGTTTGTTCCGGCAGACTCCTATGGCTACACCTTC
TRBV7-2	TRBJ2-2	few	NA	15	CASSPHWGRAGELFF	TGTGCCAGCAGCCCACATTGGGGTCGGGCCGGGGAGCTGTTTTTT
TRBV15	TRBJ2-1	many	NA	15	CATSRELADYNEQFF	TGTGCCACCAGCAGAGAATTAGCGGACTACAATGAGCAGTTCTTC
TRBV3-1	TRBJ2-5	many	NA	15	CASSQVRGALETQYF	TGTGCCAGCAGCCAAGTACGGGGGGCTTTGGAGACCCAGTACTTC
TRBV5-1	TRBJ2-1	many	TRBD1	15	CASRTGASSYNEQFF	TGCGCCAGCAGGACAGGGGCGAGCTCCTACAATGAGCAGTTCTTC
TRBV24-1	TRBJ2-1	many	NA	13	CATSDIDENEQFF	TGTGCCACCAGTGACATCGACGAAAATGAGCAGTTCTTC
TRBV20-1	TRBJ2-7	many	NA	12	CSARRRSYEQYF	TGCAGTGCTAGGCGGCGATCCTACGAGCAGTACTTC
TRBV10-1	TRBJ2-1	few	NA	12	CASSDSGGEQFF	TGCGCCAGCAGTGACAGTGGGGGAGAGCAGTTCTTC
TRBV7-9	TRBJ1-1	NA	NA	10	CAGGGGSAFF	TGTGCCGGGGGCGGGGGGTCGGCTTTCTTT